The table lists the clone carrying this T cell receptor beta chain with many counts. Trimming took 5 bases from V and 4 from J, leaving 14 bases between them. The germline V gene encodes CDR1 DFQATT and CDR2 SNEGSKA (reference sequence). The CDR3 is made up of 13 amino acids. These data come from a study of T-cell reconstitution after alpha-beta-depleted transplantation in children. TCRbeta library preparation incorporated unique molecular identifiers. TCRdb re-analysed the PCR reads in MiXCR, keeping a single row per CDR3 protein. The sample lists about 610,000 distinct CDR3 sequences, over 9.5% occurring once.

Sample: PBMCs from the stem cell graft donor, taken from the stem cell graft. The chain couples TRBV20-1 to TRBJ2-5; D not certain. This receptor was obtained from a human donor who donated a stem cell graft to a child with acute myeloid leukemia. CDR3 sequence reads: CSASPPRGETQYF. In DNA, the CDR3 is TGCAGTGCTTCACCTCCGAGAGGAGAGACCCAGTACTTC.